The T cell receptor (beta chain) under discussion was sequenced for a study of T cells in localized non-small cell lung cancer. Trimming took off 1 base at V and 3 bases at J, with 9 bases between the two ends. Germline values: CDR1 KGHSH, CDR2 LQKENI. This CDR3 region has 14 residues. Repertoires were generated with immunoSEQ multiplex PCR, while TCRdb's copy carries only in-frame clones and drops some. The sample lists 2,500 or so clones; roughly 29% were seen once. Overall study results and limits: The appearance of a median about 62 of the top 100 tumor clones was seen in adjacent lung. Multi-region tumor sequencing was not done, so intratumor heterogeneity could not be excluded. Adjacent uninvolved lung tissue had the highest T cell clonality, exceeding tumor.

Comment on this clone: The antigen is undetermined.

The chain uses TRBV18 and TRBJ1-2; the D gene is possibly TRBD1 (5 bases). This receptor was taken from an older female donor with stage I lung adenocarcinoma. The sequences come from lung tumor tissue, collected before any cancer treatment. CDR3 DNA: TGTGCCAGCTCACCACTGGACACGTACTATGGCTACACCTTC. Protein product: CASSPLDTYYGYTF.